The source of this TCR beta chain is a study of blood T cells in healthy people across ages. Total RNA was extracted at no less than 6 micrograms per sample. V lost 3 bases, J lost 2 bases, and 11 bases stayed unmatched. Germline CDR1 reads SGHDN; CDR2 reads FVKESK. The CDR3 covers 17 residues. This clonotype showed up just once. Primed by a sample-barcoded 5' primer and a J-beta primer mix, a second PCR proceeded for roughly 6 to 12 cycles. Every cDNA was tagged by a template-switch adaptor with 12 random nucleotides. TCRdb re-derived calls from the 5' RACE reads in MiXCR, one entry per CDR3 protein. Altogether about 810,000 distinct CDR3 sequences are present, roughly 40% being singletons, with the ten largest covering over 10%.

The V and J genes are TRBV14 and TRBJ2-7; 9 nucleotides align to TRBD1. The sequenced material came from blood. The TCR sequence derives from a man aged 18 to 29 in good health. The CDR3 loop is CASSQSSEGQGTYEQYF. The CDR3 nucleotides read TGTGCCAGCAGCCAGTCCTCAGAGGGACAGGGAACCTACGAGCAGTACTTC.